This T cell receptor (beta chain) appears in the sequencing data of a study of T-cell reconstitution after alpha-beta-depleted transplantation in children. Points from the study as a whole: Roughly two months post-transplant, alpha-beta T cells reportedly originated from several hundred graft clones that had expanded. Surviving thymic progenitors and recipient T cells were the source of high TCRbeta diversity at day 60 in some patients.

The V gene's germline CDR1 is SGHAT and CDR2 FQDESV (reference sequence). V dropped 2 bases and J dropped 4; count of bases not matched to a gene: 17. The CDR3 sequence is 19 residues long. Many counts were recorded for this clonotype. Its antigen remains unknown. The library targeted TCRbeta and was prepared with unique molecular identifiers. TCRdb processed the PCR reads anew with MiXCR; each CDR3 protein has one entry. The table shows some 300,000 distinct CDR3 sequences, with 10% occurring only once. V gene TRBV11-1 combines with J gene TRBJ2-4; 7 nucleotides match TRBD2. The sequencing here drew on PBMCs, taken before TCRalphabeta/CD19-depleted stem cell transplant. This TCR came from a boy less than two years old with acute myeloid leukemia, due to receive a stem cell transplant. Written as DNA, the CDR3 is TGTGCCAGCAGCTTAAAATATAGTCTAGCGGAATTGATTAAAAACATTCAGTACTTC. Translation gives CASSLKYSLAELIKNIQYF.